Described below is a single TCR beta chain sequence and its context. Measured with immunoSEQ multiplex PCR; TCRdb has only the in-frame clones, and not every one. The sample holds about 98,000 clones, about 79% seen once. The data derive from a study of control samples from healthy donors and cancer patients. This CDR3 spans 13 amino acids. V lost 7 bases and J lost 0, with 13 bases in between. Germline assignment: CDR1 SQVTM and CDR2 ANQGSEA. V is TRBV29-1 and J is TRBJ2-7, with D possibly being TRBD1 (6 bases). The TCR sequence derives from a woman aged 25-40 years in good health. Sequencing was performed on blood. The CDR3 loop reads CSGDRTISYEQYF. Written as DNA, the CDR3 is TGCAGCGGCGACAGGACGATCTCCTACGAGCAGTACTTC.